Shown below are 5 T cell receptor beta chains from a single sample sequenced in a study of blood T cell repertoires in COVID-19. The protocol was immunoSEQ multiplex PCR, while the TCRdb copy is restricted to in-frame clones and leaves out a portion. The table shows some 270,000 clones, with 89% occurring only once. Source material: PBMCs or T cells enriched from blood (not recorded which). The receptors shown here come from a woman aged 60-75 years who had recovered from COVID-19.

The V call is TRBV7-3, the J call TRBJ2-5, with 14 bases aligning to TRBD2. Germline V gene sequence: CDR1 SGHTA, CDR2 FQGTGA. The junction had 3 bases not matched to a gene; V was cut back by 9 bases and J by 3 bases. The CDR3 runs to 14 residues. The CDR3 region has the DNA TGTGCCAGTGGACTAGCGGGGGGAGAAGAGACCCAGTACTTC. This sequence encodes CASGLAGGEETQYF.

The chain combines TRBV19 with TRBJ2-2, with a possible D match to TRBD2 (5 bases). Germline CDR1 LNHDA, CDR2 SQIVND (reference sequence). V lost 7 bases, J lost 5 bases, and 11 bases lay in between. The CDR3 consists of 13 residues. CDR3 loop: CASIYGETGELFF. CDR3 coding DNA: TGTGCCAGTATATACGGGGAAACCGGGGAGCTGTTTTTT.

The rearrangement joins TRBV5-5 to TRBJ2-5; 9 nucleotides align to TRBD2. The CDR3 extends over 15 amino acids. J was trimmed by 1 base and V by 2 bases; bases with no gene match: 3. CDR1 and CDR2 from the germline V gene are SGHKS and YYEKEE (reference sequence). The CDR3 region is CASSLETSGQETQYF. CDR3 DNA sequence: TGTGCCAGCAGCTTAGAGACTAGCGGCCAAGAGACCCAGTACTTC.

The chain's CDR3 is CASSVDDYYTGELFF. The CDR3 DNA sequence: TGTGCCAGCAGCGTAGACGACTATTATACCGGGGAGCTGTTTTTT. V is TRBV9 and J is TRBJ2-2, with D perhaps matching TRBD2 (5 bases). The CDR3 contains 15 residues. V shed 0 bases and J shed 5 bases, with 11 bases lying between them. From germline, CDR1 is SGDLS and CDR2 YYNGEE.

The gene calls are TRBV11-2 and TRBJ2-7, with 8 nucleotides matching TRBD1. This CDR3 has 16 residues. The V segment lost 7 bases and the J segment 0 bases; nucleotides outside the gene matches: 11. Germline CDR1 is SGHAT and CDR2 is FQNNGV. The DNA for the CDR3 is TGTGCCAGCACCCCTCAGGGGGCAGGGACCTCCTACGAGCAGTACTTC. Translated, it gives CASTPQGAGTSYEQYF.